The 5 T cell receptor beta chains below come from one sample, sequenced in a study of cytomegalovirus exposure and HLA in healthy donors. Profiling relied on immunoSEQ multiplex PCR, and the TCRdb table lists in-frame clones only, not all of them. The profile shows 60,000 to 75,000 clones, approximately 96% of them singletons. Sequencing input: PBMCs. The receptors here all came from a man younger than 35 in good health and CMV-seronegative.

This clone showed up just once. The rearrangement joins TRBV28 to TRBJ2-7, with 7 bases identical to TRBD2. Trimming removed 6 bases from V and 4 bases from J; junction bases left unmatched: 6. CDR1 is MDHEN, CDR2 SYDVKM, per germline. This CDR3 is built from 13 residues. In DNA form, the CDR3 reads TGTGCCAGCAGGGGAGGGCCGAGGTACGAGCAGTACTTC. It yields the protein CASRGGPRYEQYF.

The CDR3 nucleotides are TGTGCCAGCAGCACTAGCGGAACGGACGACGAGCAGTACTTC. Residues: CASSTSGTDDEQYF. The chain links TRBV28 to TRBJ2-7, with 8 nucleotides matching TRBD2. Germline lookup yields CDR1 MDHEN and CDR2 SYDVKM. The J segment lost 5 bases and the V segment lost 6 bases, leaving 9 bases of the junction unmatched. This CDR3 has 14 amino acids.

This clone was observed once. The gene calls are TRBV27 and TRBJ2-1; 9 bases are a match to TRBD1. CDR3 length: 16 amino acids. V shed 6 bases and J 1 base; nucleotides not matched to a gene: 7. Germline V gene data show CDR1 as MNHEY and CDR2 as SMNVEV (reference sequence). Here the CDR3 DNA reads TGTGCCAGCAGACTAACAGGGGGCGCGTCCTACAATGAGCAGTTCTTC. Translating gives CASRLTGGASYNEQFF.

CDR3 DNA sequence: TGTGCCAGTAGTATCAGCCCGGGGGGATTAACCTACGAGCAGTACTTC. It encodes CASSISPGGLTYEQYF. The genes are TRBV19 and TRBJ2-7, with 7 positions matching TRBD2. CDR3 length: 16 amino acids. CDR1 is LNHDA, CDR2 SQIVND, per germline (reference sequence). The junction had 10 bases not matched to a gene; V was cut back by 3 bases and J by 2 bases. Together with reference TRBV19 and TRBJ2-7, the CDR3 gives the full variable domain: DGGITQSPKYLFRKEGQNVTLSCEQNLNHDAMYWYRQDPGQGLRLIYYSQIVNDFQKGDIAEGYSVSREKKESFPLTVTSAQKNPTAFYLCASSISPGGLTYEQYFGPGTRLTVT.

The DNA of the CDR3 is TGTGCCAGCAGTGAACGGGTTGCCACACACAATGAGCAGTTCTTC. It translates to CASSERVATHNEQFF. The rearrangement uses TRBV25-1 and TRBJ2-1, with D unresolved. This CDR3 has 15 amino acids. V lost 2 bases to trimming and J lost 5 bases, with 13 bases between them. Germline CDR1 is MGHDK and CDR2 is SYGVNS.